The 18 T cell receptor beta chains in this list originate from one sample, sequenced in a study of T cells in Graves' hyperthyroidism and ophthalmopathy. RNA transcripts were the template for amplifying TCR beta CDR3 regions. TCR CDR3 underwent first-round RT-PCR with the HTBI primer set. Using its own MiXCR run on the multiplex PCR reads, TCRdb lists one record per CDR3 protein. The sample consists of roughly 100,000 distinct CDR3 sequences, around 40% of them appearing once. The sample consisted of peripheral blood or thyroid tissue (not recorded which). Every receptor here comes from a woman in her 30s with Graves' hyperthyroidism.

The count of this clonotype is one. The V call is TRBV9, the J call TRBJ2-3; 10 bases are shared with TRBD1. Trimming removed 7 bases from V and 2 bases from J; junction bases left unmatched: 7. Looked up from germline, CDR1 is SGDLS and CDR2 is YYNGEE. The CDR3 extends over 15 amino acids. Here the CDR3 DNA reads TGTGCCAGCTCACTGACAGGGGGCTCCACAGATACGCAGTATTTT. Translation: CASSLTGGSTDTQYF.

The chain couples TRBV2 to TRBJ2-3; 8 nucleotides match TRBD2. Germline CDR1 and CDR2: SNHLY and FYNNEI. The CDR3 is 15 residues long. With V trimmed by 8 bases and J by 3 bases, 10 bases remained unmatched. CDR3 protein: CASGRTSSITDTQYF. The CDR3 DNA is TGTGCCAGCGGGCGGACTAGCAGTATAACAGATACGCAGTATTTT.

The chain has TRBV20-1 and TRBJ2-7; 9 bases are shared with TRBD1. The length of the CDR3 is 15 residues. The V gene's germline CDR1 is DFQATT and CDR2 SNEGSKA (reference sequence). The J segment lost 2 bases and the V segment lost 6 bases, leaving 11 bases of the junction unmatched. Written as DNA, the CDR3 is TGCAGTGCCAGCAGACCCGGGACAGGGCCCTACGAGCAGTACTTC. Protein product: CSASRPGTGPYEQYF.

Remarks on this clonotype: The junction differs from germline at one of its ends, possibly a read error. This chain joins TRBV6-5 and TRBJ2-1; D tentatively fits TRBD1 or TRBD2 (5 bases each). This CDR3 has 12 amino acids. CDR1 is MNHEY and CDR2 is SVGAGI in the germline V gene. CDR3 coding DNA: TGTGCCATCAGTTACACAGAGGGGCAATTGATCTTC. Translation gives CAISYTEGQLIF.

Details on this clonotype: This may be a read error: a much more frequent sequence differs by one nucleotide. It is likely a read error, because the conserved phenylalanine at the end of the CDR3 is missing. The DNA is left out, because the CDR3 cannot be placed on it with certainty; the CDR3 is given as TCRdb lists it. The rearrangement joins TRBV28 to TRBJ2-7. With termini counted, the CDR3 has 9 amino acids. Looked up from germline, CDR1 is MDHEN and CDR2 is SYDVKM. CDR3 sequence reads: CASSLYPLD.

This clonotype has a handful of counts. The chain uses TRBV28 and TRBJ1-6, with D possibly being TRBD1 (5 bases). Trimming took off 1 base at V and 4 bases at J, with 14 bases between the two ends. The germline V gene encodes CDR1 MDHEN and CDR2 SYDVKM. The CDR3 contains 17 residues. Here the CDR3 reads CASSLFGVRQYNSPLHF. For the CDR3, the DNA is TGTGCCAGCAGTTTATTTGGGGTCCGACAGTATAATTCACCCCTCCACTTT.

The chain has TRBV12-3 or TRBV12-4 and TRBJ2-7; maybe TRBD2 (5 bases). V was trimmed by 6 bases and J by 5 bases, leaving 11 bases between them. The CDR3 sequence is 12 residues long. The CDR3 reads CASRVGSHEQYF. CDR3 nucleotide sequence: TGTGCCAGCAGGGTGGGGAGCCACGAGCAGTACTTC.

This clonotype was counted at least ten times. V and J are TRBV5-1 and TRBJ2-3; TRBD1 matches 7 bases. CDR1 is SGHRS and CDR2 is YFSETQ in the germline V gene. This CDR3 is built from 16 residues. The J segment lost 3 bases and the V segment lost 4 bases, leaving 11 bases of the junction unmatched. The CDR3 DNA is TGCGCCAGCAGCCCCCGGACAGGAGCCTTAACAGATACGCAGTATTTT. Residues: CASSPRTGALTDTQYF.

The genes are TRBV7-2 and TRBJ2-7; D gene uncertain. From germline, CDR1 is SGHTA and CDR2 FQGNSA. The V end lost 2 bases, the J end lost 3 bases, and 11 bases lay between the germline ends. This CDR3 has 14 residues. The chain's CDR3 is CASSLLPRSYEQYF. DNA of the CDR3: TGTGCCAGCAGCTTATTGCCTAGGAGCTACGAGCAGTACTTC.

In the case of this clonotype: It may be a read error: a sequence one base away is much more abundant. Likely a read error: the CDR3 ends without its conserved phenylalanine or tryptophan. CDR3 in DNA: TGTGCCAGCAGTTTAGCAGGAGACGAGCAGTACTCC. Translated: CASSLAGDEQYS. V and J are TRBV12-3 or TRBV12-4 and TRBJ2-7; D ambiguous. This CDR3 has 12 residues. Trimming removed 0 bases at V and 5 bases at J, with 5 bases between.

Many counts were recorded for this clonotype. This rearrangement joins TRBV6-5 to TRBJ1-2; a weak D match, TRBD1 (6 bases). Germline values: CDR1 MNHEY, CDR2 SVGAGI. CDR3 length equals 17 residues. V lost 2 bases and J lost 6, with 22 bases in between. Written as DNA, the CDR3 is TGTGCCAGCAGTTACGGGGGGCGCTTTACCCGAAGGGATGGCTACACCTTC. Amino acid sequence: CASSYGGRFTRRDGYTF.

At least ten counts were recorded for this clonotype. The chain joins TRBV14 to TRBJ1-1; no reliable D call. With 5 bases removed from V and 4 bases from J, the gap between germline ends came to 32 bases. This CDR3 has 20 residues. Germline V gene lookup returns CDR1 SGHDN and CDR2 FVKESK. CDR3 DNA: TGTGCCAGCAGCTTCAGGCCAGGTGGCCAGAGAGCTTCGGGTTCCACTGAAGCTTTCTTT. Its protein is CASSFRPGGQRASGSTEAFF.

The table lists this clonotype with many counts. The V and J genes are TRBV9 and TRBJ2-7; D may be TRBD2 (6 bases). The V end lost 3 bases, the J end lost 0 bases, and 10 bases lay between the germline ends. Germline CDR1 is SGDLS and CDR2 is YYNGEE. The CDR3 consists of 14 residues. CDR3 protein: CASSAGDSSYEQYF. The DNA of the CDR3 is TGTGCCAGCAGCGCGGGGGACTCCTCCTACGAGCAGTACTTC.

This clonotype was detected ten times or more. V gene TRBV19 combines with J gene TRBJ2-3; TRBD2 aligns across 14 bases. There are 14 residues in the CDR3. From germline, CDR1 is LNHDA and CDR2 SQIVND (reference sequence). Unmatched junction bases numbered 6, after V lost 9 bases and J lost 7 bases. In nucleotides, the CDR3 is TGTGCCAGCCATGGACTAGCGGGAGGTAATACGCAGTATTTT. Translating gives CASHGLAGGNTQYF.

The chain couples TRBV7-2 to TRBJ2-5, with 8 bases that match TRBD2. CDR1 and CDR2 (germline): SGHTA, FQGNSA. V trimming: 1 base; J trimming: 5 bases; junction bases outside the gene matches: 6. The CDR3 has 15 amino acids. CDR3 sequence (DNA): TGTGCCAGCAGCTTAGTGGCGGGAGGCGGGGAGACCCAGTACTTC. Its translation is CASSLVAGGGETQYF. The full variable domain, in which reference TRBV7-2 and TRBJ2-5 provide the parts outside the CDR3, is GAGVSQSPSNKVTEKGKDVELRCDPISGHTALYWYRQSLGQGLEFLIYFQGNSAPDKSGLPSDRFSAERTGGSVSTLTIQRTQQEDSAVYLCASSLVAGGGETQYFGPGTRLLVL.

In regard to this clonotype: One junction end disagrees with the germline gene, perhaps due to a read error. V and J are TRBV20-1 and TRBJ2-5; 13 bases match TRBD2. Germline V lookup: CDR1 DFQATT, CDR2 SNEGSKA (reference sequence). CDR3 length: 15 residues. The CDR3, as DNA: TGCAGTGCCAGAGTCCGACTAGCGGGAGGAGAGACCCAGTACTTC. This translates into CSARVRLAGGETQYF.

Concerning this clonotype: A read error may produce the germline difference seen at one junction end. The chain uses TRBV5-5 and TRBJ2-2; possibly TRBD2 for D (5 bases). CDR1 is SGHKS, CDR2 YYEKEE, per germline (reference sequence). There are 15 residues in the CDR3. The CDR3 coding sequence is TGTGCCAGCAGCTTGGGCCCCTACGAACACCGGGGAGCTGTTTTT. Its protein is CASSLGPYEHRGAVF.

The V call is TRBV28, the J call TRBJ1-3; no clear D gene. This CDR3 is 13 amino acids long. Germline V lookup: CDR1 MDHEN, CDR2 SYDVKM. Trimming cost V 6 bases and J 3 bases, with 9 bases left between them. Written as DNA, the CDR3 is TGTGCCAGCAGGGGTATCCGTGGAAACACCATATATTTT. Translating gives CASRGIRGNTIYF.